The clone carrying this TCR beta chain was seen ten or more times. The antigen remains undetermined. RNA transcripts were the template, and TCR beta CDR3 regions were amplified from them. Second-round multiplex PCR followed a first-round RT-PCR using HTBI primers. TCRdb analysed the multiplex PCR reads with MiXCR anew, one entry per CDR3 protein. The table records a few hundred thousand distinct CDR3 sequences, about a sixth of them present only once. The data stem from a study of Graves' ophthalmopathy and Graves' hyperthyroidism. Study findings and constraints: Detection in blood was also observed for most expanded thyroid clonotypes above 0.001 frequency.

Germline CDR1 SNHLY, CDR2 FYNNEI. Trimming removed 7 bases from V and 3 bases from J, with 7 bases in between. The CDR3 length is 11 residues. The sample consisted of peripheral blood. The source of this sequence is an adult woman with stable Graves' hyperthyroidism. This chain connects TRBV2 to TRBJ2-7; maybe TRBD2 (5 bases). The DNA for the CDR3 is TGTGCCAGCAAGAGGGTCTACGAGCAGTACTTC. Protein product: CASKRVYEQYF.